This T cell receptor beta chain stems from a study of CD8+CD57+ T cells in acquired aplastic anemia. Genomic DNA was employed as the template in profiling TCR beta VDJ and CDR3. TCRdb redid the calling of the reads with MiXCR, one entry per CDR3 protein. The table shows approximately 200,000 distinct CDR3 sequences, with roughly 50% occurring only once. This clonotype was detected ten times or more. Its antigen is not identified. Patients chosen for sequencing had CD8+CD57+ cells that had expanded, as shown by flow cytometry. Patients had undergone no therapy by the time their blood was sampled. CDR3 length equals 11 residues. The ends were cut back, 5 bases at V and 2 bases at J, with 2 bases in the middle. Germline lookup yields CDR1 SGHVS and CDR2 FQNEAQ. Findings and limits, study-wide: Sharing between patients and controls was observed for 25 to 30 CD8+ CDR3 sequences.

V usage is TRBV7-8 and J usage is TRBJ2-3; D call uncertain. The sequencing sample was made of sorted CD4+, CD8+, or CD8+CD57+ T cells (not recorded which) from PBMCs. The sequence came from a human donor with aplastic anemia. The CDR3 sequence is CASSTTDTQYF. CDR3 nucleotide sequence: TGTGCCAGCAGCACCACAGATACGCAGTATTTT.